The subject of this entry is one T cell receptor (beta chain). Assay used: immunoSEQ multiplex PCR; TCRdb lists only in-frame clones, some missing. The sample has about 370,000 clones; more than 75% are singletons. The sample belongs to a study of blood T cell repertoires in COVID-19. Germline values: CDR1 LNHDA, CDR2 SQIVND (reference sequence). Germline trimming cut 3 bases from V and 7 bases from J; bases unmatched to any gene: 11. The CDR3 has 16 residues. The source material was peripheral blood. The receptor comes from a woman in her 30s with COVID-19, enrolled during active disease. This chain uses TRBV19 with TRBJ2-7; 11 bases are shared with TRBD2. This CDR3 reads CASSISSGLAVLEQYF. CDR3 bases: TGTGCCAGTAGTATCTCTTCGGGACTAGCGGTCCTAGAGCAGTACTTC.